The 4 T cell receptor beta chains presented below share a single source sample, sequenced in a study of blood T cell repertoires in COVID-19. Assay used: immunoSEQ multiplex PCR; TCRdb lists only in-frame clones, some missing. Seen here are under 150,000 clones, about three quarters observed once, and the top ten hold more than 3.5%. Sequenced sample: peripheral blood. All receptors derive from a woman aged 80 or over with active or convalescent COVID-19.

In its sample, this clone was seen once. The chain has TRBV7-9 and TRBJ2-7; possibly TRBD1 for D (5 bases). Between the trimmed V and J ends, which lost 1 base and 3 bases, there was a span of 10 bases. The CDR3 contains 14 residues. CDR1 is SEHNR, CDR2 FQNEAQ, per germline (reference sequence). The CDR3 DNA follows: TGTGCCAGCAGCTTAGGGACAACCTTCTACGAGCAGTACTTC. It yields the protein CASSLGTTFYEQYF.

The V and J genes are TRBV19 and TRBJ1-5, with 9 bases that match TRBD1. V lost 7 bases, J lost 6 bases, and 16 bases stayed unmatched. Germline values: CDR1 LNHDA, CDR2 SQIVND (reference sequence). The length of the CDR3 is 17 residues. The CDR3 sequence: CASTKTGGDQIRQPQHF. The CDR3 DNA follows: TGTGCCAGTACCAAGACAGGGGGGGATCAAATCCGTCAGCCCCAGCATTTT.

V usage is TRBV2 and J usage is TRBJ1-3; 7 positions agree with TRBD1. The V gene's germline CDR1 is SNHLY and CDR2 FYNNEI. The CDR3 runs to 15 residues. Trimming removed 4 bases from V and 3 bases from J; junction bases left unmatched: 6. The CDR3: CASSGQGTGGNTIYF. CDR3 bases: TGTGCCAGCAGTGGACAGGGAACTGGTGGAAACACCATATATTTT.

The chain uses TRBV5-5 and TRBJ2-3, with 11 bases lining up with TRBD2. Germline CDR1 SGHKS, CDR2 YYEKEE (reference sequence). The J segment lost 4 bases and the V segment lost 4 bases, leaving 8 bases of the junction unmatched. The CDR3 is 16 amino acids. CDR3 sequence: CASSPLAGGPADTQYF. The DNA for the CDR3 is TGTGCCAGCAGCCCATTAGCGGGGGGGCCAGCAGATACGCAGTATTTT.